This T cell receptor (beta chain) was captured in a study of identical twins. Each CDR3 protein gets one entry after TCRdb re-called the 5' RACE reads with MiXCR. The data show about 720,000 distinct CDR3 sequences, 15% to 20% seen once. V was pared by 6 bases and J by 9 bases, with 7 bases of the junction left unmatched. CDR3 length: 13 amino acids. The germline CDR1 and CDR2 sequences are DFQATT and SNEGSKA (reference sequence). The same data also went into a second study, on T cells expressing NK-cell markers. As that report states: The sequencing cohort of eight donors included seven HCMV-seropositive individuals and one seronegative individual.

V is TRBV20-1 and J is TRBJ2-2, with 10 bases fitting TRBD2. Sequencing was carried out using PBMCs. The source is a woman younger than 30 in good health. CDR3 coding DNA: TGCAGTGCGCGGACTAGCGGCAGCTGGGAGCTGTTTTTT. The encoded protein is CSARTSGSWELFF.